These T cell receptor beta chains were read from a single sample in a study of cytomegalovirus exposure and HLA in healthy donors. Assay: immunoSEQ multiplex PCR; the TCRdb copy retains only in-frame clones and omits some. In the table there are some 150,000 clones, about 78% of which are singletons. The sequenced sample was PBMCs. The origin of the receptors is a middle-aged man in good health and CMV-seropositive. CDR3s include the opening cysteine and the closing phenylalanine or tryptophan. Fields, in order: J gene, V gene, clone size, D gene, CDR3 DNA, CDR3 protein. D genes are given only for firm matches. For some rows the clone size is stated as once, few or many, or as a class when expanded; others skip it.

J gene: TRBJ2-7; V gene: TRBV4-1; clone size: -; D gene: -; CDR3 DNA: TGCGCCAGCAGCCGCCAACCGGGACACGGCTACGAGCAGTACTTC; CDR3 protein: CASSRQPGHGYEQYF
J gene: TRBJ1-5; V gene: TRBV2; clone size: few; D gene: -; CDR3 DNA: TGTGCCAGCAACCCAACAGGAGCCAATCAGCCCCAGCATTTT; CDR3 protein: CASNPTGANQPQHF
J gene: TRBJ2-7; V gene: TRBV9; clone size: few; D gene: TRBD1; CDR3 DNA: TGTGCCAGCAGCGTAGGCCTAGGGGGCGCCCCCTACGAGCAGTACTTC; CDR3 protein: CASSVGLGGAPYEQYF
J gene: TRBJ1-2; V gene: TRBV5-8; clone size: -; D gene: -; CDR3 DNA: TGTGCCAGCAGCTTGGAATTCGGCAGGGTGGGCTATGGCTACACCTTC; CDR3 protein: CASSLEFGRVGYGYTF
J gene: TRBJ2-3; V gene: TRBV5-4; clone size: -; D gene: -; CDR3 DNA: TGTGCCAGCAGCCCCAGGTTCGGCACAGATACGCAGTATTTT; CDR3 protein: CASSPRFGTDTQYF
J gene: TRBJ2-1; V gene: TRBV27; clone size: -; D gene: -; CDR3 DNA: TGTGCCAGCAGTTTACAATCAGGGGCGACATACAATGAGCAGTTCTTC; CDR3 protein: CASSLQSGATYNEQFF
J gene: TRBJ2-5; V gene: TRBV6-5; clone size: -; D gene: TRBD1; CDR3 DNA: TGTGCCAGCAGTCTACAGGGGTTTGGGGAGACCCAGTACTTC; CDR3 protein: CASSLQGFGETQYF
J gene: TRBJ2-1; V gene: TRBV10-1; clone size: -; D gene: -; CDR3 DNA: TGCGCCAGCAGTGAATCCGGGTTGGAGAATGAGCAGTTCTTC; CDR3 protein: CASSESGLENEQFF
J gene: TRBJ2-1; V gene: TRBV6-1; clone size: -; D gene: -; CDR3 DNA: TGTGCCAGCAGTCCTTCGACAGCCTCCTACAATGAGCAGTTCTTC; CDR3 protein: CASSPSTASYNEQFF
J gene: TRBJ2-2; V gene: TRBV5-1; clone size: -; D gene: -; CDR3 DNA: TGCGCCAGCAGCCCCCCGGTTTTAGCGGACACCGGGGAGCTGTTTTTT; CDR3 protein: CASSPPVLADTGELFF
J gene: TRBJ2-3; V gene: TRBV7-8; clone size: -; D gene: TRBD2; CDR3 DNA: TGTGCCAGCAGGTTCCTAGGGGAGGGGACAGATACGCAGTATTTT; CDR3 protein: CASRFLGEGTDTQYF
J gene: TRBJ2-7; V gene: TRBV5-1; clone size: -; D gene: TRBD1; CDR3 DNA: TGCGCCAGCAGCCCCCGGGACAGGGGCCTCTCCTACGAGCAGTACTTC; CDR3 protein: CASSPRDRGLSYEQYF
J gene: TRBJ1-1; V gene: TRBV5-4; clone size: few; D gene: -; CDR3 DNA: TGTGCCAGCAGCTTCGGGGACATCCGTTTGAACACTGAAGCTTTCTTT; CDR3 protein: CASSFGDIRLNTEAFF
J gene: TRBJ1-2; V gene: TRBV6-1; clone size: -; D gene: TRBD1; CDR3 DNA: TGTGCCAGCAGTGTCCCCAGGGCAGGGGGGAGTAGTGGCTACACCTTC; CDR3 protein: CASSVPRAGGSSGYTF
J gene: TRBJ2-3; V gene: TRBV15; clone size: -; D gene: -; CDR3 DNA: TGTGCCACCAGCAGAGATGAGACGCAGTATTTT; CDR3 protein: CATSRDETQYF
J gene: TRBJ2-7; V gene: TRBV6-5; clone size: -; D gene: TRBD1; CDR3 DNA: TGTGCCAGCAGACTAACGGGACAGGGCTTCTACGAGCAGTACTTC; CDR3 protein: CASRLTGQGFYEQYF
J gene: TRBJ2-2; V gene: TRBV6-1; clone size: -; D gene: -; CDR3 DNA: TGTGCCAGCAGTGGGTCAGGACTTCACACCGGGGAGCTGTTTTTT; CDR3 protein: CASSGSGLHTGELFF
J gene: TRBJ1-2; V gene: TRBV29-1; clone size: -; D gene: -; CDR3 DNA: TGCAGCGTTTCGCAATGGCCCTATGGCTACACCTTC; CDR3 protein: CSVSQWPYGYTF
J gene: TRBJ2-1; V gene: TRBV11-2; clone size: -; D gene: -; CDR3 DNA: TGTGCCAGCAGCTTAGCGGCGGGTGATTACAATGAGCAGTTCTTC; CDR3 protein: CASSLAAGDYNEQFF
J gene: TRBJ2-1; V gene: TRBV5-4; clone size: -; D gene: TRBD2; CDR3 DNA: TGTGCCAGCAGCTTCCCTGGGGGGAGGGCCGAAAATGAGCAGTTCTTC; CDR3 protein: CASSFPGGRAENEQFF
J gene: TRBJ1-4; V gene: TRBV5-1; clone size: -; D gene: TRBD1; CDR3 DNA: TGCGCCAGCAGCTTAAACCACAGGGGAGCTAATGAAAAACTGTTTTTT; CDR3 protein: CASSLNHRGANEKLFF
J gene: TRBJ2-7; V gene: TRBV10-3; clone size: -; D gene: TRBD1; CDR3 DNA: TGTGCCATCAGGGGTACAGGGGGCTCTTACGAGCAGTACTTC; CDR3 protein: CAIRGTGGSYEQYF
J gene: TRBJ2-7; V gene: TRBV5-1; clone size: -; D gene: TRBD2; CDR3 DNA: TGCGCCAGCAGCTTGCGGAGCCAGCGGGAGGCCCCCAGGGACGAGCAGTACTTC; CDR3 protein: CASSLRSQREAPRDEQYF
J gene: TRBJ2-7; V gene: TRBV11-3; clone size: few; D gene: TRBD1; CDR3 DNA: TGTGCCAGCAGCCGGGGACAGGGTCTATCCTCAGGCTACGAGCAGTACTTC; CDR3 protein: CASSRGQGLSSGYEQYF
J gene: TRBJ2-7; V gene: TRBV6-5; clone size: -; D gene: TRBD1; CDR3 DNA: TGTGCCAGCAGTTACTCGAGACAGGGCTTTTACGAGCAGTACTTC; CDR3 protein: CASSYSRQGFYEQYF
J gene: TRBJ1-1; V gene: TRBV28; clone size: -; D gene: TRBD1; CDR3 DNA: TGTGCCAGCAGTTTATTACCGGGAGGGGGCTGGCCTGAAGCTTTCTTT; CDR3 protein: CASSLLPGGGWPEAFF
J gene: TRBJ1-6; V gene: TRBV6-1; clone size: -; D gene: -; CDR3 DNA: TGTGCCAGCAGTGAGACTGGGGAGAATTCACCCCTCCACTTT; CDR3 protein: CASSETGENSPLHF
J gene: TRBJ2-4; V gene: TRBV9; clone size: -; D gene: -; CDR3 DNA: TGTGCCAGCAGCGGGGCTGGACAGTCAAGCATTCAGTACTTC; CDR3 protein: CASSGAGQSSIQYF
J gene: TRBJ1-2; V gene: TRBV5-4; clone size: -; D gene: -; CDR3 DNA: TGTGCCAGCAGCTCCCCAGACGGCAGGGGAGAGGGTGGCTACACCTTC; CDR3 protein: CASSSPDGRGEGGYTF
J gene: TRBJ1-2; V gene: TRBV18; clone size: few; D gene: TRBD1; CDR3 DNA: TGTGCCAGCTCACCGGACAGGGGTTGGTACTATGGCTACACCTTC; CDR3 protein: CASSPDRGWYYGYTF
J gene: TRBJ1-1; V gene: TRBV4-3; clone size: -; D gene: TRBD1; CDR3 DNA: TGCGCCAGCAGCCAACTTACAGGGGTCGGTGAAGCTTTCTTT; CDR3 protein: CASSQLTGVGEAFF
J gene: TRBJ2-2; V gene: TRBV4-3; clone size: -; D gene: TRBD2; CDR3 DNA: TGCGCCAGCAGCCAGATAGCGGGGCCAAACACCGGGGAGCTGTTTTTT; CDR3 protein: CASSQIAGPNTGELFF
J gene: TRBJ1-5; V gene: TRBV6-5; clone size: -; D gene: TRBD1; CDR3 DNA: TGTGCCAGCAGCCGAAGGGGGCCCAATCAGCCCCAGCATTTT; CDR3 protein: CASSRRGPNQPQHF
J gene: TRBJ2-3; V gene: TRBV29-1; clone size: -; D gene: TRBD2; CDR3 DNA: TGCAGCGTTGAAGGACTAGCGGGAGGGGATTTGGTGGATACGCAGTATTTT; CDR3 protein: CSVEGLAGGDLVDTQYF
J gene: TRBJ1-4; V gene: TRBV5-4; clone size: -; D gene: -; CDR3 DNA: TGTGCCAGCAGCCCTACGACATCGGGGGATGAAAAACTGTTTTTT; CDR3 protein: CASSPTTSGDEKLFF
J gene: TRBJ1-1; V gene: TRBV5-1; clone size: once; D gene: TRBD1; CDR3 DNA: TGCGCCAGCAGACCAGGGACAGGGGTAGGTGGCACTGAAGCTTTCTTT; CDR3 protein: CASRPGTGVGGTEAFF
J gene: TRBJ2-2; V gene: TRBV7-2; clone size: few; D gene: -; CDR3 DNA: TGTGCCAGCAGCTTATTTCCAGACTACACCGGGGAGCTGTTTTTT; CDR3 protein: CASSLFPDYTGELFF
J gene: TRBJ1-3; V gene: TRBV28; clone size: -; D gene: -; CDR3 DNA: TGTGCCAGCAGTTTCGGGGGGCCCAGTGGAAACACCATATATTTT; CDR3 protein: CASSFGGPSGNTIYF
J gene: TRBJ2-1; V gene: TRBV7-2; clone size: -; D gene: TRBD1; CDR3 DNA: TGTGCCAGCAGCACAGGACCGGGACAGGGGGCGCAGGAGCAGTTCTTC; CDR3 protein: CASSTGPGQGAQEQFF
J gene: TRBJ2-1; V gene: TRBV7-9; clone size: -; D gene: TRBD1; CDR3 DNA: TGTGCCAGCAGCTTGGAGGACAGGGTTTACAATGAGCAGTTCTTC; CDR3 protein: CASSLEDRVYNEQFF
J gene: TRBJ1-5; V gene: TRBV6-5; clone size: -; D gene: -; CDR3 DNA: TGTGCCAGCATGGGTGGGCAGGGCAATCAGCCCCAGCATTTT; CDR3 protein: CASMGGQGNQPQHF
J gene: TRBJ2-3; V gene: TRBV19; clone size: -; D gene: TRBD1; CDR3 DNA: TGTGCCAGTAGTATGGGACAGCCATCAACAGATACGCAGTATTTT; CDR3 protein: CASSMGQPSTDTQYF
J gene: TRBJ1-1; V gene: TRBV19; clone size: -; D gene: -; CDR3 DNA: TGTGCCAGTAGTATCGGCAGGGGCACTGAAGCTTTCTTT; CDR3 protein: CASSIGRGTEAFF
J gene: TRBJ2-3; V gene: TRBV5-4; clone size: once; D gene: TRBD2; CDR3 DNA: TGTGCCAGCAGCTTGGAAACTAGCGGGAGCGGCACAGATACGCAGTATTTT; CDR3 protein: CASSLETSGSGTDTQYF
J gene: TRBJ2-1; V gene: TRBV4-3; clone size: -; D gene: TRBD2; CDR3 DNA: TGCGCCAGCAGCCGACAGACTAGCTTATCCTACAATGAGCAGTTCTTC; CDR3 protein: CASSRQTSLSYNEQFF
J gene: TRBJ2-7; V gene: TRBV29-1; clone size: -; D gene: TRBD2; CDR3 DNA: TGCAGCGTTACGGGCATTAGCGGGAAACCATCCTACGAGCAGTACTTC; CDR3 protein: CSVTGISGKPSYEQYF
J gene: TRBJ1-1; V gene: TRBV5-8; clone size: -; D gene: -; CDR3 DNA: TGTGCCAGCAGCTTTGACCAGGGGTGGGAAGCTTTCTTT; CDR3 protein: CASSFDQGWEAFF
J gene: TRBJ2-3; V gene: TRBV28; clone size: -; D gene: -; CDR3 DNA: TGTGCCAGCAGTGCGGGGACCTCCGGTCGGCCAGATACGCAGTATTTT; CDR3 protein: CASSAGTSGRPDTQYF
J gene: TRBJ2-1; V gene: TRBV27; clone size: -; D gene: -; CDR3 DNA: TGTGCCAGCAGTTTAATAACGGGAGTAGGGAATGAGCAGTTCTTC; CDR3 protein: CASSLITGVGNEQFF
J gene: TRBJ2-1; V gene: TRBV7-2; clone size: -; D gene: TRBD2; CDR3 DNA: TGTGCCAGCAGCCCCCTAGCGGGAGCCTACAATGAGCAGTTCTTC; CDR3 protein: CASSPLAGAYNEQFF
J gene: TRBJ2-6; V gene: TRBV7-9; clone size: -; D gene: TRBD2; CDR3 DNA: TGTGCCAGCAGCTTATCCGGGGGGACTGGGGCCAACGTCCTGACTTTC; CDR3 protein: CASSLSGGTGANVLTF
J gene: TRBJ1-1; V gene: TRBV19; clone size: few; D gene: -; CDR3 DNA: TGTGCCAGTAGTATATCTAGGGGACTACTGAACACTGAAGCTTTCTTT; CDR3 protein: CASSISRGLLNTEAFF
J gene: TRBJ1-4; V gene: TRBV9; clone size: once; D gene: -; CDR3 DNA: TGTGCCAGCAGCCCCTCGGGAAAGGAAAAACTGTTTTTT; CDR3 protein: CASSPSGKEKLFF
J gene: TRBJ2-6; V gene: TRBV6-1; clone size: -; D gene: -; CDR3 DNA: TGTGCCAGCAGTGAAGATTGGCGGAGGTTTACTAACTCTGGGGCCAACGTCCTGACTTTC; CDR3 protein: CASSEDWRRFTNSGANVLTF
J gene: TRBJ2-3; V gene: TRBV10-2; clone size: -; D gene: -; CDR3 DNA: TGCGCCAGCAGTGATGTAGACTACCCTTTCACAGATACGCAGTATTTT; CDR3 protein: CASSDVDYPFTDTQYF
J gene: TRBJ1-2; V gene: TRBV7-2; clone size: -; D gene: TRBD1; CDR3 DNA: TGTGCCAGCAGCCCGGGACAGGCCAACTATGGCTACACCTTC; CDR3 protein: CASSPGQANYGYTF
J gene: TRBJ2-7; V gene: TRBV7-9; clone size: -; D gene: TRBD2; CDR3 DNA: TGTGCCAGCAGCCCCGGGGGGATCTCCTACGAGCAGTACTTC; CDR3 protein: CASSPGGISYEQYF
J gene: TRBJ2-2; V gene: TRBV9; clone size: -; D gene: TRBD1; CDR3 DNA: TGTGCCAGCAGCACTCACTCCTCGCGGACAGGGAATTTCAGACCGAACACCGGGGAGCTGTTTTTT; CDR3 protein: CASSTHSSRTGNFRPNTGELFF
J gene: TRBJ2-1; V gene: TRBV11-3; clone size: few; D gene: -; CDR3 DNA: TGTGCCAGCAGTCTTGCTGGGAGCTCCTACAATGAGCAGTTCTTC; CDR3 protein: CASSLAGSSYNEQFF